This T cell receptor beta chain emerged from a study of cytotoxic CD8 clonotypes in ibrutinib-treated CLL. About the study: The cohort had about 10 relapsed/refractory and fewer than 16 treatment-naive patients, 17 IGHV unmutated. Response samples were taken after a median around 13 months of treatment, range 6 to 36. Each sample contained, on average, about 250,000 productive templates and about 88,000 productive rearrangements. Findings and limits, study-wide: Clonality correlated strongly with circulating CD8+ T cells and exceeded age-matched healthy donors at baseline.

CDR3 length: 11 amino acids. The germline CDR1 and CDR2 sequences are SGHTA and FQGNSA. Trimming removed 6 bases from V and 4 bases from J, with 4 bases in between. In regard to this clone: As yet, its antigen is unknown.

Using immunoSEQ multiplex PCR, the repertoire was profiled, and TCRdb retains in-frame clones only, with some absent. The sample consists of more than 300,000 clones, 80% of them appearing once. The sequencing here drew on PBMCs, taken before ibrutinib treatment. This sequence was found in a human donor with chronic lymphocytic leukemia. The V gene is TRBV7-2, the J gene TRBJ2-1; D unresolved. The CDR3 DNA follows: TGTGCCAGCAGTACGTACAATGAGCAGTTCTTC. It translates to CASSTYNEQFF.